The 14 T cell receptor beta chains below all came from one sample that was sequenced in a study of T cell clones after liver transplantation. The assay was immunoSEQ multiplex PCR, and TCRdb's table has in-frame clones only and misses some. Among roughly 100,000 clones listed, 82% were seen once. Sequenced here: CD4+ T cells from blood, sampled before liver transplant. These TCRs come from a human donor who received a liver transplant.

This chain links TRBV6-1 with TRBJ1-3; TRBD1 matches at 7 bases. In germline, CDR1 is MNHNS, CDR2 SASEGT. The CDR3 totals 14 residues. Trimming took 5 bases from V and 0 from J; bases not matched to a gene: 1. The CDR3 loop reads CASSRTGSGNTIYF. The CDR3 nucleotides are TGTGCCAGCAGTCGGACAGGCTCTGGAAACACCATATATTTT.

This clone has only one observation. V gene TRBV10-3 combines with J gene TRBJ2-7; D unresolved. Trimming shortened V by 6 bases and J by 3 bases, and 18 bases separated the two germline ends. Looked up from germline, CDR1 is ENHRY and CDR2 is SYGVKD. This CDR3 is built from 15 residues. CDR3 sequence (DNA): TGTGCCATCAGCTTCGCCTCAGGCCAGAACTACGAGCAGTACTTC. Protein: CAISFASGQNYEQYF.

This clone was recorded once. The chain employs TRBV7-9 and TRBJ2-5, with 7 bases identical to TRBD2. J lost 5 bases, V lost 7 bases, and 7 bases had no gene match. The CDR3 sequence is 13 residues long. Germline assignment: CDR1 SEHNR and CDR2 FQNEAQ (reference sequence). The CDR3 reads CASTRAGIETQYF. The CDR3 DNA reads TGTGCCAGCACAAGAGCGGGAATTGAGACCCAGTACTTC.

The chain employs TRBV2 and TRBJ2-5; D gene ambiguous. This CDR3 contains 14 residues. The V end lost 1 base, the J end lost 1 base, and 7 bases lay between the germline ends. Per the germline V gene, CDR1 is SNHLY and CDR2 is FYNNEI. CDR3 DNA: TGTGCCAGCAGTGAAGGAATACCCCAAGAGACCCAGTACTTC. This encodes CASSEGIPQETQYF.

DNA for the CDR3: TGTGCCAGCAGCCGAGACACGGGGGTCGAGACCCAGTACTTC. Amino acids: CASSRDTGVETQYF. This sequence joins TRBV7-9 and TRBJ2-5; the D gene is possibly TRBD2 (6 bases). The CDR3 contains 14 residues. Germline lookup yields CDR1 SEHNR and CDR2 FQNEAQ (reference sequence). Trimming removed 5 bases from V and 5 bases from J, with 15 bases in between.

CDR3 DNA sequence: TGTGCCAGCAGTTTGCCCGGTAGGCAAACCCAGTACTTC. Encoded protein: CASSLPGRQTQYF. The gene calls are TRBV28 and TRBJ2-5, with D unclear. The CDR3 is 13 residues long. With 3 bases removed from V and 8 bases from J, the gap between germline ends came to 13 bases. Germline loops: CDR1 MDHEN, CDR2 SYDVKM.

The DNA for the CDR3 is TGTGCCAGTAGTGTCCTCTCGGGACAGGGGACCTACGAGCAGTACTTC. Translated: CASSVLSGQGTYEQYF. The V and J genes are TRBV19 and TRBJ2-7, with 10 nucleotides matching TRBD1. This CDR3 region has 16 residues. Germline V lookup: CDR1 LNHDA, CDR2 SQIVND (reference sequence). Losses at the gene ends were 5 bases for V and 2 bases for J; bases not matched to a gene: 9.

J is TRBJ1-5 and V is TRBV18, with TRBD1 identical over 8 bases. The CDR3 is 14 residues long. Trimming at V came to 4 bases and at J to 7 bases, leaving 6 bases not matched to a gene. Per germline, CDR1 KGHSH and CDR2 LQKENI. The chain's CDR3 is CASSHDRGPQPQHF. CDR3 sequence (DNA): TGTGCCAGCTCACACGACAGGGGCCCCCAGCCCCAGCATTTT.

In this sample, this clone turned up a few times. J is TRBJ1-1 and V is TRBV19; no definite D call. V lost 3 bases to trimming and J lost 2 bases, with 13 bases between them. CDR1 and CDR2 from the germline V gene are LNHDA and SQIVND (reference sequence). This CDR3 region has 15 residues. The CDR3 DNA follows: TGTGCCAGTAGTATTTCGGCCGCGGCCAACACTGAAGCTTTCTTT. It specifies CASSISAAANTEAFF.

The chain is built from TRBV15 and TRBJ2-4; 9 bases match TRBD1. Looked up from germline, CDR1 is LNHNV and CDR2 is YYDKDF (reference sequence). This CDR3 has 17 residues. V lost 4 bases and J lost 5; bases outside the gene matches: 12. The CDR3 DNA sequence: TGTGCCACCAGCAACCCAAACAGGGGGCACCCCGAAAACATTCAGTACTTC. This encodes CATSNPNRGHPENIQYF.

This clone was seen only once. Mismatch with germline at one junction end may stem from a read error. The gene calls are TRBV14 and TRBJ1-2; D possibly corresponds to TRBD1 (6 bases). CDR3 size: 14 residues. Germline lookup yields CDR1 SGHDN and CDR2 FVKESK. CDR3 coding DNA: TGTGCCAGCCGCCAGGGGATCGGGGACTATGGCTACACCTTC. Amino acids: CASRQGIGDYGYTF.

The rearrangement uses TRBV19 and TRBJ1-5; tentative D call: TRBD1 (6 bases). The CDR3 covers 16 residues. Trimming took 3 bases from V and 6 from J, leaving 18 bases between them. Per the germline V gene, CDR1 is LNHDA and CDR2 is SQIVND (reference sequence). The CDR3 region has the DNA TGTGCCAGTAGTATCAGGGGCCAAGTCAGGGGTCAGCCCCAGCATTTT. This gives the protein CASSIRGQVRGQPQHF.

The chain employs TRBV19 and TRBJ2-1, with 9 bases identical to TRBD1. V shed 5 bases, J shed 4 bases, and the junction held 6 bases outside the gene matches. Looked up from germline, CDR1 is LNHDA and CDR2 is SQIVND (reference sequence). The length of the CDR3 is 15 residues. As DNA, the CDR3 is TGTGCCAGTAGTTCCAGACAGGGGGGTTACAATGAGCAGTTCTTC. It yields the protein CASSSRQGGYNEQFF. The whole variable domain, filled in from reference TRBV19 and TRBJ2-1, reads DGGITQSPKYLFRKEGQNVTLSCEQNLNHDAMYWYRQDPGQGLRLIYYSQIVNDFQKGDIAEGYSVSREKKESFPLTVTSAQKNPTAFYLCASSSRQGGYNEQFFGPGTRLTVL.

CDR3 protein: CASSPLLRTSGSTHNEQFF. In DNA, the CDR3 is TGTGCCAGCTCACCACTACTAAGGACTAGCGGGAGTACCCACAATGAGCAGTTCTTC. The rearrangement uses TRBV18 and TRBJ2-1; TRBD2 agrees at 13 bases. The V segment lost 1 base and the J segment 5 bases; nucleotides outside the gene matches: 11. The CDR3 has 19 amino acids. Germline V gene lookup returns CDR1 KGHSH and CDR2 LQKENI.